A single T cell receptor beta chain is shown here with its context. The sample contains more than one DNA sequence encoding this CDR3. As defined, naive CD8 cells were CD45RO-negative and positively selected for CCR7, with terminally differentiated effector memory CD45RA+ cells excluded. Data came from immunoSEQ multiplex PCR; TCRdb stores just in-frame clones and leaves some out. The sample shows almost 700,000 clones, just over 90% of them seen only once. This entry belongs to a study of shared clonotypes between healthy human individuals. The germline V gene encodes CDR1 MDHEN and CDR2 SYDVKM. Between the trimmed V and J ends, which lost 3 bases and 3 bases, there was a span of 8 bases. This CDR3 contains 13 residues.

V is TRBV28 and J is TRBJ2-5; tentative D call: TRBD2 (6 bases). This clonotype was obtained from a man aged 25-45 years in good health. The sequenced material came from naive CD8+ T cells sorted from blood. The CDR3 spells CASSFSGEETQYF. Here the CDR3 DNA reads TGTGCCAGCAGTTTTTCGGGGGAAGAGACCCAGTACTTC.